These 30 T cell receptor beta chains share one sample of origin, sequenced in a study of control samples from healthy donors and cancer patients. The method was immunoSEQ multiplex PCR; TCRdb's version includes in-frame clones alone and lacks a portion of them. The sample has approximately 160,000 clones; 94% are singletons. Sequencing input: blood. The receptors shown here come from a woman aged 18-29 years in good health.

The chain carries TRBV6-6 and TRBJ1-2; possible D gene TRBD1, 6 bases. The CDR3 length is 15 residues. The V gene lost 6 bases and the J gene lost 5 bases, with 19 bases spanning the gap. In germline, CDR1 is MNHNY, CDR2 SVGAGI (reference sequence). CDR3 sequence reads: CASSKGEGHNYGYTF. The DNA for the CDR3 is TGTGCCAGCAGCAAGGGAGAGGGACATAATTATGGCTACACCTTC.

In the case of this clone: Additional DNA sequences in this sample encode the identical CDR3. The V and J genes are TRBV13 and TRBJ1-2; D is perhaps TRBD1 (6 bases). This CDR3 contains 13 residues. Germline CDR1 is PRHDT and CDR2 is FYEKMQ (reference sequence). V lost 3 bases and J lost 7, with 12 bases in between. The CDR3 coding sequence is TGTGCCAGCAGCTTTCCGGGGGCTACTGGCTACACCTTC. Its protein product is CASSFPGATGYTF.

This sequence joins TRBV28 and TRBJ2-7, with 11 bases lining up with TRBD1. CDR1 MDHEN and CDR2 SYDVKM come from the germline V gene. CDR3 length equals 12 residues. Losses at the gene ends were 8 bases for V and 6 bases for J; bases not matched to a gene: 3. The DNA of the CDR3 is TGTGCCAGCTGGGACAGGGGGATCGAGCAGTACTTC. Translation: CASWDRGIEQYF.

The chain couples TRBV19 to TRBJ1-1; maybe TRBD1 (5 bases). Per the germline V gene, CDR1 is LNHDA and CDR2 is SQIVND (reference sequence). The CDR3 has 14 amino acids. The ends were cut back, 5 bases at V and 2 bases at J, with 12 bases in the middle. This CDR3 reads CASSSPGRNTEAFF. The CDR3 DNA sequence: TGTGCCAGTAGTTCCCCGGGACGCAACACTGAAGCTTTCTTT.

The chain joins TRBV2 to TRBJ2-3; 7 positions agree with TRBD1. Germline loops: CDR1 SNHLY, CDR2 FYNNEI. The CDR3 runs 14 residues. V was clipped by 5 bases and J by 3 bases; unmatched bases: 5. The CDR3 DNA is TGTGCCAGCAGTCGGACAGGTGTAACAGATACGCAGTATTTT. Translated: CASSRTGVTDTQYF.

DNA of the CDR3: TGCGCCAGCAGCCAAGGGGACAGCGGATACACCATATATTTT. Translated, it gives CASSQGDSGYTIYF. This chain connects TRBV4-3 to TRBJ1-3; 7 bases are shared with TRBD1. Germline assignment: CDR1 LGHNA and CDR2 YSLEER. The J segment lost 8 bases and the V segment lost 1 base, leaving 5 bases of the junction unmatched. This CDR3 region has 14 residues.

CDR3 sequence reads: CASSLMTDTQYF. The CDR3, as DNA: TGTGCCAGCAGTTTAATGACAGATACGCAGTATTTT. The chain combines TRBV28 with TRBJ2-3; D is unresolved. The CDR3 consists of 12 residues. V shed 2 bases and J shed 3 bases, with 3 bases lying between them. From germline, CDR1 is MDHEN and CDR2 SYDVKM.

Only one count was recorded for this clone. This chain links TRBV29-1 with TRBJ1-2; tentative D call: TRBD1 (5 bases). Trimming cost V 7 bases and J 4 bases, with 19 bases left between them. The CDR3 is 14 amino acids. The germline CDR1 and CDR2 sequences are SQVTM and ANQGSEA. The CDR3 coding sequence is TGCAGCGGAGACGCCCGGACAAGCGGCTATGGCTACACCTTC. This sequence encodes CSGDARTSGYGYTF. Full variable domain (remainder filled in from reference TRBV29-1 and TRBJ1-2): SAVISQKPSRDICQRGTSLTIQCQVDSQVTMMFWYRQQPGQSLTLIATANQGSEATYESGFVIDKFPISRPNLTFSTLTVSNMSPEDSSIYLCSGDARTSGYGYTFGSGTRLTVV.

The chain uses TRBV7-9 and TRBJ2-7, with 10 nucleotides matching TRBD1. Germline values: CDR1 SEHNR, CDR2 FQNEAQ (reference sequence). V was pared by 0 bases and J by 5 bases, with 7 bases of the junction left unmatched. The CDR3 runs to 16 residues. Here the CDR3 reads CASSLAFGQGGDEQYF. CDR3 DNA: TGTGCCAGCAGCTTAGCGTTCGGACAGGGGGGCGACGAGCAGTACTTC.

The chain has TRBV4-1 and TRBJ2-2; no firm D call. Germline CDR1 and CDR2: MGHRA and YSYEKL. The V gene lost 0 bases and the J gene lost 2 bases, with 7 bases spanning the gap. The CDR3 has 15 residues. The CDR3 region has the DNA TGCGCCAGCAGCCAAGACCGGCTAAACACCGGGGAGCTGTTTTTT. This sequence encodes CASSQDRLNTGELFF.

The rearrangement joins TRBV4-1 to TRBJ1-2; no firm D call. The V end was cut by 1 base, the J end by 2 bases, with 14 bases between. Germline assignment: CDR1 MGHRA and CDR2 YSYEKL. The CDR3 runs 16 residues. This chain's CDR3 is CASSQGRTEGNYGYTF. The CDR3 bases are TGCGCCAGCAGCCAAGGGCGCACAGAAGGCAACTATGGCTACACCTTC.

As DNA, the CDR3 is TGTGCCAGTTCCCGACAGGGGGCTAACTATGGCTACACCTTC. Translating gives CASSRQGANYGYTF. The rearrangement joins TRBV19 to TRBJ1-2; TRBD1 agrees at 9 bases. J was trimmed by 0 bases and V by 8 bases; bases with no gene match: 4. Per germline, CDR1 LNHDA and CDR2 SQIVND (reference sequence). The CDR3 consists of 14 residues.

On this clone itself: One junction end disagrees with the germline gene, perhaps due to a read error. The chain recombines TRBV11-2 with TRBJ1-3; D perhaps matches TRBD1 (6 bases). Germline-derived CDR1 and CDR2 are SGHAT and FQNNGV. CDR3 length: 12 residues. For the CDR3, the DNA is TGTGCCAGCAGCTCTTTCGGGGGGCGCCGATCGTTT. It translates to CASSSFGGRRSF.

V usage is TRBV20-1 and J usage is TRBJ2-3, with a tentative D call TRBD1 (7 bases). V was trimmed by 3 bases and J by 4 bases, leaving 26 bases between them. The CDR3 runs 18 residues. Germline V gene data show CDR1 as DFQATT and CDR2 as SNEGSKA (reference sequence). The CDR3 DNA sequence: TGCAGTGCTAGTAAAGGAGAGAGTTGGAGGGGGCAATCAGATACGCAGTATTTT. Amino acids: CSASKGESWRGQSDTQYF.

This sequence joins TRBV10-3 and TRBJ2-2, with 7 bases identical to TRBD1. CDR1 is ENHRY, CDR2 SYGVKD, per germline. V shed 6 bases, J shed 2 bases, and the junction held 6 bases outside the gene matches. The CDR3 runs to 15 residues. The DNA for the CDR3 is TGTGCCATCAGCTCGACAGGGAATAACACCGGGGAGCTGTTTTTT. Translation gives CAISSTGNNTGELFF.

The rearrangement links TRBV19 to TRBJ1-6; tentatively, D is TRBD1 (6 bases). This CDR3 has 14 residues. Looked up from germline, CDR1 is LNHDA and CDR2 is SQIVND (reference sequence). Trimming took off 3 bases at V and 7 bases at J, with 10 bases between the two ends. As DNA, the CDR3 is TGTGCCAGTAGTATGAGGGGGACCAATTCACCCCTCCACTTT. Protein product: CASSMRGTNSPLHF. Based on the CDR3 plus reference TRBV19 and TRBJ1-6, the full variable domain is DGGITQSPKYLFRKEGQNVTLSCEQNLNHDAMYWYRQDPGQGLRLIYYSQIVNDFQKGDIAEGYSVSREKKESFPLTVTSAQKNPTAFYLCASSMRGTNSPLHFGNGTRLTVT.

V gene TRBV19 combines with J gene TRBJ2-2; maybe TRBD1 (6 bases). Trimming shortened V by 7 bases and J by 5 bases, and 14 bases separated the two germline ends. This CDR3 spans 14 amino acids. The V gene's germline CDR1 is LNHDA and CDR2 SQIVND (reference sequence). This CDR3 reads CASKAQGLTGELFF. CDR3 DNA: TGTGCCAGTAAAGCACAGGGCTTGACCGGGGAGCTGTTTTTT.

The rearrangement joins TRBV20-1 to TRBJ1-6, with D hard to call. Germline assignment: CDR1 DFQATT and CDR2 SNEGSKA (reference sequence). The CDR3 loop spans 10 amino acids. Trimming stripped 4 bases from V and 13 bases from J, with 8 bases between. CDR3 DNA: TGCAGTGCTACCCCCGAGCCCCTCCACTTT. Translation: CSATPEPLHF.

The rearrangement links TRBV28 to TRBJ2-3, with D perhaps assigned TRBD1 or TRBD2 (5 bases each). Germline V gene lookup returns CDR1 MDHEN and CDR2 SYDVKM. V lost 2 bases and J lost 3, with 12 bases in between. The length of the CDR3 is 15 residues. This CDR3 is CASSLTGRKTDTQYF. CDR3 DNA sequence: TGTGCCAGCAGTTTAACGGGACGAAAAACAGATACGCAGTATTTT.

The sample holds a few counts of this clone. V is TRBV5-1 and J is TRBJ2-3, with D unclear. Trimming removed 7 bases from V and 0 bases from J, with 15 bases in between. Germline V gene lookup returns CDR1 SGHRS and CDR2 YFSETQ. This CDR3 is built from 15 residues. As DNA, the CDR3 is TGCGCCAGCTGCAGAGGCGACTCTAGCACAGATACGCAGTATTTT. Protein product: CASCRGDSSTDTQYF.

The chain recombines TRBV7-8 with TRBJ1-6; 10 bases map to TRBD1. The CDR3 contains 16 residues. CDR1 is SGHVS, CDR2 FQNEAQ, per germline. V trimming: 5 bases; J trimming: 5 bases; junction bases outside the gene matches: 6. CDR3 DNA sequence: TGTGCCAGCAGCGCCTATGGGACAGGGGATAATTCACCCCTCCACTTT. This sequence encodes CASSAYGTGDNSPLHF. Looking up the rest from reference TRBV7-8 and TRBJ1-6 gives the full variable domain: GAGVSQSPRYKVAKRGQDVALRCDPISGHVSLFWYQQALGQGPEFLTYFQNEAQLDKSGLPSDRFFAERPEGSVSTLKIQRTQQEDSAVYLCASSAYGTGDNSPLHFGNGTRLTVT.

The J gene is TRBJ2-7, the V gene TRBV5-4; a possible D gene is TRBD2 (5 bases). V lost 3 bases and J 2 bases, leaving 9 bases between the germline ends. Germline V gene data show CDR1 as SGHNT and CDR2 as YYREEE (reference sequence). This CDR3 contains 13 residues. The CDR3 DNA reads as TGTGCCAGCAGCTGGGAGAGAGCCTACGAGCAGTACTTC. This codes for CASSWERAYEQYF.

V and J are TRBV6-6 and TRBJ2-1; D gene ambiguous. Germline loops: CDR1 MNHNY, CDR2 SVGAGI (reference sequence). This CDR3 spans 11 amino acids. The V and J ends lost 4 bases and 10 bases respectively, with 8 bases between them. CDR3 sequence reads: CASSSLLEQFF. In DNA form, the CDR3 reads TGTGCCAGCAGTTCCCTCCTGGAGCAGTTCTTC.

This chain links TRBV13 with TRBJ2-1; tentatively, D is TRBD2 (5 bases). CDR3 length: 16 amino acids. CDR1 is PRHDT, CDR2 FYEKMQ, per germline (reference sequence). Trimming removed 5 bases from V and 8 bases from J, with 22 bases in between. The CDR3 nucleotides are TGTGCCAGCAGCGCTCCTAGCCGGGGAGAGTTGGATGAGCAGTTCTTC. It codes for CASSAPSRGELDEQFF.

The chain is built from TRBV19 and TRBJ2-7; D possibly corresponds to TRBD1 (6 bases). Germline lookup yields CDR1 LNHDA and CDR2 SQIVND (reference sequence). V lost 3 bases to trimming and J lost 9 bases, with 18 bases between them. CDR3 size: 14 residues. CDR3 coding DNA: TGTGCCAGTAGTATGAGGCAGGGGCCCGACGTGCAGTACTTC. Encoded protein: CASSMRQGPDVQYF.

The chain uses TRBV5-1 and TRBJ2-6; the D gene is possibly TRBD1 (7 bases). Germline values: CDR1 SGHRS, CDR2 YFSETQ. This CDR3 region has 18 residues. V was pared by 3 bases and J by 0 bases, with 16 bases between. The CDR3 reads CASSSEGTASSGANVLTF. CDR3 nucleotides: TGCGCCAGCAGCTCGGAGGGGACAGCATCCTCTGGGGCCAACGTCCTGACTTTC.

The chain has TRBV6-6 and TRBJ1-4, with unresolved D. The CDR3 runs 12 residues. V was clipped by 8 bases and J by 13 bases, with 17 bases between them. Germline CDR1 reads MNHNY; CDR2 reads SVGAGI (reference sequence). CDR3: CASGRKGSGLFF. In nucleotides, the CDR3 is TGTGCCAGCGGAAGAAAAGGGTCAGGACTGTTTTTT.

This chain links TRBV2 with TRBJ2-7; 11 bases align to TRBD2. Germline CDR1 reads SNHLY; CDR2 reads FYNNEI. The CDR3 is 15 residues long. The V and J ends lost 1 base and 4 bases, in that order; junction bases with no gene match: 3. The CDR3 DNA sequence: TGTGCCAGCAGTGAAGGGGCTAGCGGGGGGTACGAGCAGTACTTC. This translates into CASSEGASGGYEQYF.

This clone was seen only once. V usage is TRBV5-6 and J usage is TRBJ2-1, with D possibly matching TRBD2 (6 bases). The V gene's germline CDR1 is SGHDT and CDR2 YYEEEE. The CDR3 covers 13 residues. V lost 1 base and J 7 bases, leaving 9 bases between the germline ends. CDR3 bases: TGTGCCAGCAGCTTGTCTGGGAGGAATGAGCAGTTCTTC. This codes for CASSLSGRNEQFF. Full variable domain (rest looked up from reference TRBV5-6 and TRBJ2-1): DAGVTQSPTHLIKTRGQQVTLRCSPKSGHDTVSWYQQALGQGPQFIFQYYEEEERQRGNFPDRFSGHQFPNYSSELNVNALLLGDSALYLCASSLSGRNEQFFGPGTRLTVL.

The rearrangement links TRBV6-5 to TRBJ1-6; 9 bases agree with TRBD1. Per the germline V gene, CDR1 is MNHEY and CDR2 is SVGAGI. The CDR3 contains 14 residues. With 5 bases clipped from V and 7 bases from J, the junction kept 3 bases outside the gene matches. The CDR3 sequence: CASSPTGGNSPLHF. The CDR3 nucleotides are TGTGCCAGCAGTCCGACAGGGGGGAATTCACCCCTCCACTTT.